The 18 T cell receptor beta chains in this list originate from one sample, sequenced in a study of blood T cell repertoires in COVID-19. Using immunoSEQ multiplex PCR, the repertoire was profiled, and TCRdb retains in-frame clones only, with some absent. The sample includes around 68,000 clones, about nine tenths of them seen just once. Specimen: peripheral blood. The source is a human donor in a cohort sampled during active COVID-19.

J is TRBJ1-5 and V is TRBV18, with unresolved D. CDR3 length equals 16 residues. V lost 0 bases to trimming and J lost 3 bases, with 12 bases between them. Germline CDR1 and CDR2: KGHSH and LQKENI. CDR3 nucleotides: TGTGCCAGCTCACCACCTGAGGGAAGAATCAATCAGCCCCAGCATTTT. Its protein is CASSPPEGRINQPQHF.

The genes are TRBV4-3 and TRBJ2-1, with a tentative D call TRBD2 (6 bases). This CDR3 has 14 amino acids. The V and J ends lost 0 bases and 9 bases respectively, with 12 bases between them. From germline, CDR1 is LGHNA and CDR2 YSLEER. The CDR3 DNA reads TGCGCCAGCAGCCAAGATTCCGGGGGTGTTGAGCAGTTCTTC. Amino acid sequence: CASSQDSGGVEQFF.

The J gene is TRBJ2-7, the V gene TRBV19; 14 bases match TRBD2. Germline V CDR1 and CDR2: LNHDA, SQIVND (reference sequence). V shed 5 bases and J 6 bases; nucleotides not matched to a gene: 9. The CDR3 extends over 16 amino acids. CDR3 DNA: TGTGCCAGTAGTCCGACGGGACTAGCGGGAGTCTCCGAGCAGTACTTC. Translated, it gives CASSPTGLAGVSEQYF.

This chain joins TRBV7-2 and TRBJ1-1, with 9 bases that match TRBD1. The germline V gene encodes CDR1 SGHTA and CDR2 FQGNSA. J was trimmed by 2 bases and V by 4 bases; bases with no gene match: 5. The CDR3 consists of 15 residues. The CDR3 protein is CASSWIQGANTEAFF. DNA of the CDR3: TGTGCCAGCAGCTGGATACAGGGGGCTAACACTGAAGCTTTCTTT.

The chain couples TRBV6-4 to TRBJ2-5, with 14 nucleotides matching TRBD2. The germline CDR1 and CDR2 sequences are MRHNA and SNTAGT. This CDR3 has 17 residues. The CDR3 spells CDPTSGRAPPFRETQYF. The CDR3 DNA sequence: TGTGACCCGACTAGCGGGAGGGCCCCGCCGTTTCGGGAGACCCAGTACTTC.

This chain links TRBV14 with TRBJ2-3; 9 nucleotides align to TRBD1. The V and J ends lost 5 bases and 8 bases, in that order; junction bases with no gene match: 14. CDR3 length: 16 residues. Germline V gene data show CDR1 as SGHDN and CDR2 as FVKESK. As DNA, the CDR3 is TGTGCCAGCAGCACCGGACAGGGGCTTCGTGGGGCTACGCAGTATTTT. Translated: CASSTGQGLRGATQYF.

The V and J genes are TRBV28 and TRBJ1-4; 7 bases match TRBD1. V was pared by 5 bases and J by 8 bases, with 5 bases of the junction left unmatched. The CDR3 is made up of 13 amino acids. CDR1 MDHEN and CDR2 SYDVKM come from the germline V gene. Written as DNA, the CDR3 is TGTGCCAGCAGTCCCCGGACAGGCGAAAAACTGTTTTTT. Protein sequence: CASSPRTGEKLFF.

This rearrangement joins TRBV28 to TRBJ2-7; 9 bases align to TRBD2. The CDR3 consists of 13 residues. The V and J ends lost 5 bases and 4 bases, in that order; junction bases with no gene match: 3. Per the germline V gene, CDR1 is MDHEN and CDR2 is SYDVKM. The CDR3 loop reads CASSNSGSYEQYF. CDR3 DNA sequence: TGTGCCAGCAGTAATAGCGGGAGTTACGAGCAGTACTTC.

CDR3 in DNA: TGTGCCAGCTCACCACCGGGACTAGCAGACAATGAGCAGTTCTTC. This sequence encodes CASSPPGLADNEQFF. The V call is TRBV18, the J call TRBJ2-1; TRBD2 agrees at 9 bases. This CDR3 has 15 amino acids. Germline CDR1 reads KGHSH; CDR2 reads LQKENI. V shed 0 bases, J shed 5 bases, and the junction held 2 bases outside the gene matches. The entire variable domain, with the rest obtained from reference TRBV18 and TRBJ2-1, is as follows: NAGVMQNPRHLVRRRGQEARLRCSPMKGHSHVYWYRQLPEEGLKFMVYLQKENIIDESGMPKERFSAEFPKEGPSILRIQQVVRGDSAAYFCASSPPGLADNEQFFGPGTRLTVL.

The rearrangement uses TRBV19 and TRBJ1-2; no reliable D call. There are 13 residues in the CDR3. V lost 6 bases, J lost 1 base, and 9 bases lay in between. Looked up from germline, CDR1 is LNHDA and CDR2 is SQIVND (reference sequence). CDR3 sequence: CASSSEINYGYTF. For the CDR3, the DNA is TGTGCCAGTAGCTCGGAGATTAACTATGGCTACACCTTC.

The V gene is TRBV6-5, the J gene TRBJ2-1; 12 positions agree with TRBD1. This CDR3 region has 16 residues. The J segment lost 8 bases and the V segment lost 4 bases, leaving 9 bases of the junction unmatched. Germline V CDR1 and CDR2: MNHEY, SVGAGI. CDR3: CASSSNRDRGRDEQFF. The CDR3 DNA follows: TGTGCCAGCAGTTCTAACCGGGACAGGGGGCGAGATGAGCAGTTCTTC.

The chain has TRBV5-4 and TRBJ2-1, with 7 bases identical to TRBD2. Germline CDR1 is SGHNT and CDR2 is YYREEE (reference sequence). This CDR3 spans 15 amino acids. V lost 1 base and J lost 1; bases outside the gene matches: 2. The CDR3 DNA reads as TGTGCCAGCAGCTTGTCCGGGGGGTCCTACAATGAGCAGTTCTTC. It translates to CASSLSGGSYNEQFF.

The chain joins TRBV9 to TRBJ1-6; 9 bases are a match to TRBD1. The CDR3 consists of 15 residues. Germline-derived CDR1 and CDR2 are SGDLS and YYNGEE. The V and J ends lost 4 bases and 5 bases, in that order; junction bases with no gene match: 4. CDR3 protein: CASSIRDRDNSPLHF. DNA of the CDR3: TGTGCCAGCAGCATAAGGGACAGGGATAATTCACCCCTCCACTTT.

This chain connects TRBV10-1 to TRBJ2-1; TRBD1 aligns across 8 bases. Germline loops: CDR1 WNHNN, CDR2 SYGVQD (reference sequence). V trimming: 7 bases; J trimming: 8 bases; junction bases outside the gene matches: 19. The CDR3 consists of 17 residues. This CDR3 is CASTLPHSLDRADEQFF. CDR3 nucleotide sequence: TGCGCCAGCACCTTACCCCATTCCCTGGACAGGGCGGATGAGCAGTTCTTC.

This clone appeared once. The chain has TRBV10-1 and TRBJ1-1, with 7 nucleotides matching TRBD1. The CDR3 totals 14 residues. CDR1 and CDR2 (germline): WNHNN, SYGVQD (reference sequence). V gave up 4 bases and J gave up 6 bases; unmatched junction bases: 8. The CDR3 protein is CASSAATGVAEAFF. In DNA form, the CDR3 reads TGCGCCAGCAGTGCGGCAACAGGGGTCGCTGAAGCTTTCTTT.

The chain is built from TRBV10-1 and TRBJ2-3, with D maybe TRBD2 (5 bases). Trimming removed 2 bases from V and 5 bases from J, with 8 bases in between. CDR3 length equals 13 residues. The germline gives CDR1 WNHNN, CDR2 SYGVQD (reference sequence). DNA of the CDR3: TGCGCCAGCAGTGAGGGAGGTCAAGATACGCAGTATTTT. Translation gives CASSEGGQDTQYF.

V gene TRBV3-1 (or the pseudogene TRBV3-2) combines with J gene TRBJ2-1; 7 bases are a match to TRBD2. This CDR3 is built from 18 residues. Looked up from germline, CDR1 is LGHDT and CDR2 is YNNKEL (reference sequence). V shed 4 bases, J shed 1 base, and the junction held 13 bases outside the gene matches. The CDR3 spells CASSPNRPGGRSYNEQFF. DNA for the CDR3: TGTGCCAGCAGCCCAAACCGACCGGGAGGTCGGTCCTACAATGAGCAGTTCTTC.

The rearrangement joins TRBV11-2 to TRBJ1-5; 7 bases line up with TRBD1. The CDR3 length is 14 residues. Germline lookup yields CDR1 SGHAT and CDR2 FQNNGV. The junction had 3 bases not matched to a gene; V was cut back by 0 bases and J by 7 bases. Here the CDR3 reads CASSLDPGGQPQHF. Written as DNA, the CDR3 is TGTGCCAGCAGCTTAGATCCAGGGGGGCAGCCCCAGCATTTT.